What follows are 19 T cell receptor beta chains derived from one specimen sequenced in a study of T cell changes during pregnancy in multiple sclerosis. Some clones are missing from TCRdb's copy, which holds only in-frame ones; the method was immunoSEQ multiplex PCR. Among approximately 100,000 clones listed, around 93% were seen once. The sample here was peripheral blood, taken in the third trimester of pregnancy. These receptors all stem from a female donor with multiple sclerosis, enrolled in a pregnancy study.

This chain connects TRBV5-3 to TRBJ2-1; TRBD2 aligns across 7 bases. TRBV5-3 falls under the ORF class, with uncertain function. Germline trimming cut 2 bases from V and 15 bases from J; bases unmatched to any gene: 5. CDR3 length: 11 amino acids. The CDR3 bases are TGTGCCAGAAGCTTAGTCCCGGGGGGGTTCTTC. Translated, it gives CARSLVPGGFF.

V usage is TRBV2 and J usage is TRBJ2-1; 8 bases are a match to TRBD2. Germline CDR1 reads SNHLY; CDR2 reads FYNNEI. CDR3 length: 15 amino acids. The V gene end was trimmed by 5 bases and the J gene end by 2 bases; junction bases not matched to a gene: 5. CDR3 sequence: CASSLGLAAYNEQFF. For the CDR3, the DNA is TGTGCCAGCAGTCTCGGACTAGCTGCCTACAATGAGCAGTTCTTC.

The chain is built from TRBV9 and TRBJ2-2, with D possibly matching TRBD2 (6 bases). The length of the CDR3 is 18 residues. The V and J ends lost 2 bases and 0 bases respectively, with 17 bases between them. Germline loops: CDR1 SGDLS, CDR2 YYNGEE. CDR3 nucleotides: TGTGCCAGCAGCGTCCGGAGGGTGACAGAGCCGAACACCGGGGAGCTGTTTTTT. Its protein product is CASSVRRVTEPNTGELFF.

The J gene is TRBJ2-1, the V gene TRBV27, with 10 bases lining up with TRBD2. J lost 8 bases, V lost 4 bases, and 8 bases had no gene match. Germline CDR1 MNHEY, CDR2 SMNVEV (reference sequence). The CDR3 runs 15 residues. Here the CDR3 DNA reads TGTGCCAGCAGTTGGGAGCGGGAGGGCCTTGATGAGCAGTTCTTC. Translating gives CASSWEREGLDEQFF.

The chain joins TRBV7-8 to TRBJ2-1; D perhaps matches TRBD2 (6 bases). Trimming removed 4 bases at V and 0 bases at J, with 13 bases between. This CDR3 region has 16 residues. Germline V gene lookup returns CDR1 SGHVS and CDR2 FQNEAQ. The CDR3: CASSSDYSGSYNEQFF. CDR3 DNA: TGTGCCAGCAGCTCTGACTATAGCGGCTCCTACAATGAGCAGTTCTTC. Drawing the rest from reference TRBV7-8 and TRBJ2-1, the complete variable domain is GAGVSQSPRYKVAKRGQDVALRCDPISGHVSLFWYQQALGQGPEFLTYFQNEAQLDKSGLPSDRFFAERPEGSVSTLKIQRTQQEDSAVYLCASSSDYSGSYNEQFFGPGTRLTVL.

This sequence joins TRBV10-2 and TRBJ2-5; 12 nucleotides agree with TRBD1. Trimming cost V 5 bases and J 5 bases; bases outside gene matches: 6. The CDR3 length is 15 residues. Per the germline V gene, CDR1 is WSHSY and CDR2 is SAAADI. The CDR3 is CASSRPGQGAETQYF. The CDR3 DNA sequence: TGCGCCAGCAGTAGGCCGGGACAGGGGGCTGAGACCCAGTACTTC.

The V gene is TRBV5-6, the J gene TRBJ2-3, with D maybe TRBD1 (5 bases). The germline V gene has CDR1 SGHDT and CDR2 YYEEEE. Trimming left V 5 bases short and J 1 base short, with 17 bases between. This CDR3 contains 16 residues. For the CDR3, the DNA is TGTGCCAGCAGGAAACGTGTGGGGCGCGGCACAGATACGCAGTATTTT. Its protein product is CASRKRVGRGTDTQYF.

This chain links TRBV28 with TRBJ2-7; D possibly corresponds to TRBD1 (6 bases). The CDR3 is 14 amino acids. Germline V gene data show CDR1 as MDHEN and CDR2 as SYDVKM. Deletions cut 2 bases from V and 0 bases from J, with 8 bases between. CDR3 sequence (DNA): TGTGCCAGCAGTTTAGGGGGCACCTCCTACGAGCAGTACTTC. This codes for CASSLGGTSYEQYF.

The rearrangement uses TRBV11-2 and TRBJ2-7, with D tentatively TRBD1 (7 bases). CDR1 and CDR2 (germline): SGHAT, FQNNGV. Deletions cut 2 bases from V and 5 bases from J, with 16 bases between. This CDR3 spans 15 amino acids. The CDR3 DNA reads as TGTGCCAGCAGCTTATGGGGGAGGACAGGCGACGAGCAGTACTTC. Protein product: CASSLWGRTGDEQYF.

The gene calls are TRBV19 and TRBJ2-1; 8 nucleotides align to TRBD1. Germline-derived CDR1 and CDR2 are LNHDA and SQIVND (reference sequence). This CDR3 spans 16 amino acids. V lost 1 base to trimming and J lost 5 bases; unmatched junction nucleotides: 7. The CDR3 coding sequence is TGTGCCAGTAGTATAGGTTGGACAGGGAAGGACAATGAGCAGTTCTTC. Translating gives CASSIGWTGKDNEQFF.

This clone was seen only a few times. The V call is TRBV4-2, the J call TRBJ1-2, with 7 nucleotides matching TRBD1. Per germline, CDR1 LGHNA and CDR2 YNFKEQ. V trimming: 0 bases; J trimming: 4 bases; junction bases outside the gene matches: 8. The CDR3 consists of 16 residues. The DNA of the CDR3 is TGTGCCAGCAGCCAAGAGGGGACAGAAAAAACCTATGGCTACACCTTC. It yields the protein CASSQEGTEKTYGYTF.

This sequence joins TRBV6-6 and TRBJ2-5, with a weak D call TRBD2 (5 bases). V lost 2 bases and J 5 bases, leaving 12 bases between the germline ends. Germline CDR1 reads MNHNY; CDR2 reads SVGAGI (reference sequence). CDR3 length equals 14 residues. This chain's CDR3 is CASSYNPPGETQYF. Here the CDR3 DNA reads TGTGCCAGCAGTTACAACCCCCCGGGGGAGACCCAGTACTTC.

The chain combines TRBV6-6 with TRBJ2-1; 12 bases match TRBD2. CDR3 length equals 15 residues. Germline assignment: CDR1 MNHNY and CDR2 SVGAGI (reference sequence). Losses at the gene ends were 7 bases for V and 4 bases for J; bases not matched to a gene: 5. CDR3 in amino acids: CASTLLAGGYNEQFF. The CDR3 DNA reads as TGTGCCAGCACCCTACTAGCGGGAGGTTACAATGAGCAGTTCTTC.

The chain has TRBV7-9 and TRBJ1-3; D is unresolved. Germline V gene lookup returns CDR1 SEHNR and CDR2 FQNEAQ (reference sequence). With 2 bases removed from V and 1 base from J, the gap between germline ends came to 9 bases. The CDR3 is made up of 15 amino acids. CDR3 bases: TGTGCCAGCAGCTTATCTCCCGTTTCTGGAAACACCATATATTTT. Its protein product is CASSLSPVSGNTIYF. Variable domain in full (rest from reference TRBV7-9 and TRBJ1-3): DTGVSQNPRHKITKRGQNVTFRCDPISEHNRLYWYRQTLGQGPEFLTYFQNEAQLEKSRLLSDRFSAERPKGSFSTLEIQRTEQGDSAMYLCASSLSPVSGNTIYFGEGSWLTVV.

The chain recombines TRBV28 with TRBJ1-2; 12 bases are shared with TRBD1. The CDR3 is made up of 13 amino acids. Losses at the gene ends were 6 bases for V and 7 bases for J; bases not matched to a gene: 3. Germline V gene lookup returns CDR1 MDHEN and CDR2 SYDVKM. The CDR3 reads CASRGQGAGGYTF. The CDR3 nucleotides read TGTGCCAGCAGGGGACAGGGGGCAGGTGGCTACACCTTC.

The genes are TRBV7-9 and TRBJ2-7; 9 bases are shared with TRBD2. Germline V gives CDR1 SEHNR, CDR2 FQNEAQ (reference sequence). The CDR3 loop spans 16 amino acids. V lost 5 bases, J lost 0 bases, and 8 bases stayed unmatched. The CDR3 sequence: CASSHPTSGVSYEQYF. The CDR3 DNA reads as TGTGCCAGCAGCCACCCGACTAGCGGAGTCTCCTACGAGCAGTACTTC.

The chain links TRBV5-4 to TRBJ2-3; TRBD2 might be the D (6 bases). V was shortened by 7 bases and J by 4 bases, with 22 bases between the two germline ends. The length of the CDR3 is 16 residues. Germline V lookup: CDR1 SGHNT, CDR2 YYREEE (reference sequence). The CDR3 loop reads CASSKPGLHIADTQYF. CDR3 nucleotide sequence: TGTGCCAGCTCAAAACCGGGACTTCATATCGCAGATACGCAGTATTTT.

This sequence joins TRBV28 and TRBJ2-7, with D hard to call. This CDR3 contains 13 residues. Between the trimmed V and J ends, which lost 5 bases and 3 bases, there was a span of 11 bases. Germline loops: CDR1 MDHEN, CDR2 SYDVKM. CDR3 bases: TGTGCCAGCAGTGCGGTGGTGGACTACGAGCAGTACTTC. Its translation is CASSAVVDYEQYF.

The gene calls are TRBV27 and TRBJ2-3; 7 bases agree with TRBD1. The junction had 6 bases not matched to a gene; V was cut back by 4 bases and J by 2 bases. Germline lookup yields CDR1 MNHEY and CDR2 SMNVEV (reference sequence). The CDR3 has 15 residues. The CDR3 DNA reads as TGTGCCAGCAGTTCCCGACAGGGCCCCACAGATACGCAGTATTTT. Residues: CASSSRQGPTDTQYF.